The 18 T cell receptor beta chains below were found in one sample sequenced in a study of CD8+ T cells in alopecia areata. Reverse transcribed after extraction, RNA yielded cDNA as the sequencing template. Some clones are missing from TCRdb's copy, which holds only in-frame ones; the method was immunoSEQ multiplex PCR. The sample lists around 100,000 clones; 56% were seen once. This sample's treatment: oral pan-JAK inhibitor, 5-10 mg twice daily. The sample was CD4+ T cells sorted from blood, taken at week 24, from a patient treated with tofacitinib. These receptors came from a human donor with alopecia areata.

The chain uses TRBV27 and TRBJ2-4; D uncertain. The CDR3 spans 14 residues. In germline, CDR1 is MNHEY, CDR2 SMNVEV (reference sequence). V was cut by 6 bases and J by 0 bases, with 9 bases left in between. CDR3 DNA: TGTGCCAGCAGGTCGGGCCTAGCCAAAAACATTCAGTACTTC. Translating gives CASRSGLAKNIQYF.

The chain uses TRBV30 and TRBJ1-1; no clear D gene. This CDR3 spans 13 amino acids. V dropped 0 bases and J dropped 5 bases, with 10 bases sitting between them. Germline loops: CDR1 GTSNPN, CDR2 SVGIG (reference sequence). The CDR3 loop reads CAWSVRPGTEAFF. The CDR3 bases are TGTGCCTGGAGTGTACGGCCGGGTACTGAAGCTTTCTTT.

V is TRBV29-1 and J is TRBJ1-1; D uncertain. From germline, CDR1 is SQVTM and CDR2 ANQGSEA. CDR3 length: 12 residues. With 3 bases removed from V and 1 base from J, the gap between germline ends came to 6 bases. The DNA for the CDR3 is TGCAGCGTTGATCGGGCGAACACTGAAGCTTTCTTT. This sequence encodes CSVDRANTEAFF.

This sequence joins TRBV6-1 and TRBJ1-2; 9 nucleotides match TRBD1. This CDR3 is built from 17 residues. The germline V gene has CDR1 MNHNS and CDR2 SASEGT. The trim removed 4 bases at V and 4 bases at J, leaving 13 bases unmatched. CDR3 region: CASSAGGQGMTLYGYTF. In DNA, the CDR3 is TGTGCCAGCAGTGCCGGAGGACAGGGGATGACCCTCTATGGCTACACCTTC.

The chain joins TRBV5-1 to TRBJ2-7; unclear D gene. The CDR3 totals 14 residues. Trimming took off 4 bases at V and 1 base at J, with 12 bases between the two ends. The germline V gene has CDR1 SGHRS and CDR2 YFSETQ. The CDR3 is CASSLRETSYEQYF. The CDR3 coding sequence is TGCGCCAGCAGCCTGCGCGAGACGTCCTACGAGCAGTACTTC.

This clone was picked up one time. The V and J genes are TRBV5-1 and TRBJ1-5; D unclear. Germline-derived CDR1 and CDR2 are SGHRS and YFSETQ. V lost 0 bases, J lost 2 bases, and 3 bases lay in between. This CDR3 spans 13 amino acids. CDR3 in DNA: TGCGCCAGCAGCTTGGATGGCAATCAGCCCCAGCATTTT. Its protein is CASSLDGNQPQHF. Full variable domain (remainder filled in from reference TRBV5-1 and TRBJ1-5): KAGVTQTPRYLIKTRGQQVTLSCSPISGHRSVSWYQQTPGQGLQFLFEYFSETQRNKGNFPGRFSGRQFSNSRSEMNVSTLELGDSALYLCASSLDGNQPQHFGDGTRLSIL.

The chain links TRBV7-2 to TRBJ1-1, with TRBD1 as a possible D gene (6 bases). The CDR3 loop spans 14 amino acids. The germline V gene encodes CDR1 SGHTA and CDR2 FQGNSA. V was trimmed by 1 base and J by 7 bases, leaving 13 bases between them. The CDR3, as DNA: TGTGCCAGCAGCTTAGAGTGGGCCAGGGGTGAAGCTTTCTTT. Amino acids: CASSLEWARGEAFF.

This sequence joins TRBV9 and TRBJ2-7; TRBD2 agrees at 8 bases. Trimming took 0 bases from V and 2 from J; bases not matched to a gene: 4. The CDR3 is 15 amino acids. Germline assignment: CDR1 SGDLS and CDR2 YYNGEE. The CDR3: CASSVATGGTYEQYF. The DNA for the CDR3 is TGTGCCAGCAGCGTAGCTACGGGAGGGACCTACGAGCAGTACTTC.

The rearrangement joins TRBV27 to TRBJ1-6; D gene ambiguous. Germline V gene data show CDR1 as MNHEY and CDR2 as SMNVEV (reference sequence). The V end was cut by 6 bases, the J end by 7 bases, with 10 bases between. The CDR3 is made up of 13 amino acids. This CDR3 is CASRTLGNSPLHF. The DNA of the CDR3 is TGTGCCAGCAGGACTCTAGGGAATTCACCCCTCCACTTT.

V gene TRBV29-1 combines with J gene TRBJ1-1; a weak D match, TRBD1 (5 bases). CDR1 is SQVTM and CDR2 is ANQGSEA in the germline V gene. The CDR3 length is 13 residues. V was shortened by 2 bases and J by 5 bases, with 12 bases between the two germline ends. The CDR3 DNA reads as TGCAGCGTTGAAAGGCGCGGGGGTACTGAAGCTTTCTTT. Translated: CSVERRGGTEAFF.

This clone was recorded once. V gene TRBV30 combines with J gene TRBJ1-2; possible D gene TRBD1, 5 bases. CDR1 is GTSNPN and CDR2 is SVGIG in the germline V gene (reference sequence). The CDR3 contains 11 residues. V lost 5 bases to trimming and J lost 8 bases, with 12 bases between them. CDR3 nucleotides: TGTGCCTGGCTTGGAGGGGCCGGCTACACCTTC. The encoded protein is CAWLGGAGYTF.

This clone was detected only a few times. V is TRBV6-5 and J is TRBJ2-1; D is uncertain. This CDR3 is 15 amino acids long. Between the trimmed V and J ends, which lost 7 bases and 0 bases, there was a span of 13 bases. Germline CDR1 MNHEY, CDR2 SVGAGI. CDR3 region: CASTSGGSSYNEQFF. DNA of the CDR3: TGTGCCAGCACCTCTGGCGGATCCTCCTACAATGAGCAGTTCTTC.

The chain is built from TRBV6-5 and TRBJ1-2, with TRBD1 matching over 7 bases. Germline lookup yields CDR1 MNHEY and CDR2 SVGAGI. The CDR3 has 14 residues. V trimming: 6 bases; J trimming: 3 bases; junction bases outside the gene matches: 7. This CDR3 is CASSLYDRDYGYTF. CDR3 sequence (DNA): TGTGCCAGCAGCCTCTACGACAGGGACTATGGCTACACCTTC.

This clone is a singleton in its sample. The chain couples TRBV7-2 to TRBJ1-5, with TRBD1 matching 7 bases. Germline V lookup: CDR1 SGHTA, CDR2 FQGNSA. V shed 2 bases, J shed 10 bases, and the junction held 11 bases outside the gene matches. This CDR3 comprises 15 residues. DNA of the CDR3: TGTGCCAGCAGCTTAAAGACAGGGATGACTAACCCCCAGCATTTT. Its translation is CASSLKTGMTNPQHF. Supplemented by reference TRBV7-2 and TRBJ1-5, the full variable domain reads GAGVSQSPSNKVTEKGKDVELRCDPISGHTALYWYRQSLGQGLEFLIYFQGNSAPDKSGLPSDRFSAERTGGSVSTLTIQRTQQEDSAVYLCASSLKTGMTNPQHFGDGTRLSIL.

This chain links TRBV15 with TRBJ2-5; D is ambiguous. CDR1 LNHNV and CDR2 YYDKDF come from the germline V gene (reference sequence). V shed 0 bases and J shed 5 bases, with 7 bases lying between them. The CDR3 sequence is 13 residues long. CDR3 bases: TGTGCCACCAGCAGAGATCCTAGGGAGACCCAGTACTTC. Translated, it gives CATSRDPRETQYF.

This clone occurred a few times. The V gene is TRBV7-2, the J gene TRBJ2-5; 11 nucleotides align to TRBD2. Trimming at V came to 3 bases and at J to 5 bases, leaving 8 bases not matched to a gene. Germline V gives CDR1 SGHTA, CDR2 FQGNSA. CDR3 length: 16 residues. CDR3 in amino acids: CASSLTSGAAGETQYF. DNA of the CDR3: TGTGCCAGCAGCTTGACTAGCGGGGCCGCGGGGGAGACCCAGTACTTC.

The CDR3 here is CASSGTSGLSGANVLTF. The CDR3 DNA reads as TGTGCCAGTAGCGGGACTAGCGGGCTCTCTGGGGCCAACGTCCTGACTTTC. The chain has TRBV19 and TRBJ2-6; 12 nucleotides match TRBD2. CDR1 is LNHDA and CDR2 is SQIVND in the germline V gene (reference sequence). The CDR3 sequence is 17 residues long. Trimming at V came to 6 bases and at J to 0 bases, leaving 3 bases not matched to a gene.

J is TRBJ2-5 and V is TRBV9; 9 nucleotides match TRBD1. This CDR3 has 15 residues. The J segment lost 1 base and the V segment lost 4 bases, leaving 5 bases of the junction unmatched. CDR1 is SGDLS and CDR2 is YYNGEE in the germline V gene. The CDR3 region is CASSSRQGGQETQYF. In DNA form, the CDR3 reads TGTGCCAGCAGCTCAAGACAGGGGGGCCAAGAGACCCAGTACTTC.